This T cell receptor beta chain was sequenced for a study of OX40 agonist ivuxolimab in advanced cancers. Notes on the research overall: Ivuxolimab, which targeted the costimulatory receptor OX40 (CD134), was an agonistic, fully human IgG2 monoclonal antibody. Intravenous ivuxolimab was administered to patients every 2 weeks at six dose levels: 0.01, 0.1, 0.3, 1.5, 3 and 10 mg/kg. Of the roughly 53 patients in dose escalation, 19 had hepatocellular carcinoma, some 15 had melanoma, 9 had renal cell carcinoma and 9 had head and neck cancer. The dose-escalation cohort was around 84% male with a mean age of approximately 60 years, ranging from about 23 to 85. Patients were allowed to have had prior anti-PD-1, anti-PD-L1 or anti-CTLA-4 therapy, and 40% of the dose-escalation patients had previously received checkpoint inhibitors. Partial responses occurred in three dose-escalation patients: two with cutaneous melanoma and one with hepatocellular carcinoma. The purpose of peripheral TCRbeta sequencing was to test whether ivuxolimab changed TCR sequence diversity and led to clonal T-cell expansion. The paper reports the monotherapy dose-escalation portion (N ≈ 50 patients) of the phase I ivuxolimab trial.

Paper-wide results and their limitations: Antigen specificity was not determined for the clonally expanded peripheral T cells. Low levels of normalized T-cell clonal expansion were also seen in some patients who did not respond. In the 0.1-3.0 mg/kg groups, partial responders had among the lowest normalized peripheral clonal expansion, particularly in CD8+ T cells. After ivuxolimab, CD8+ T cells had more expanded clones than CD4+ T cells on average. At doses from 0.1 to 3.0 mg/kg, clonal expansion was seen in both CD4+ and CD8+ blood T cells between baseline and week 6.

The trial excluded patients who had a history of autoimmune disease or were on systemic immunosuppression. Peripheral blood for TCR sequencing was collected from all dose cohorts at baseline, on cycle 4 day 1, and on cycle 7 day 1. The samples were drawn from a first-in-human, open-label, multicenter phase I dose-escalation trial of ivuxolimab. Adults with locally advanced or metastatic head and neck squamous cell, hepatocellular, melanoma or renal cell carcinoma were enrolled in the trial. Before TCR sequencing, CD4+ T cells and CD8+ T cells were sorted from peripheral blood as separate populations. A remark on this clone: Its antigen is not yet known. No clone much larger than this one lies a single base away; base qualities are absent.

V sheds 10 bases and J sheds 4 bases, leaving 17 bases between their ends. Reading from cysteine to phenylalanine, the CDR3 counts 15 amino acids. Just the 45-base CDR3 DNA is kept, in frame starting at base 1. Reading the germline V gene gives CDR1 MNHNS and CDR2 SASEGT. Genomic DNA was isolated from the sorted cells so that the TCRbeta CDR3 region could be sequenced. TCRbeta CDR3 regions were sequenced using the immunoSEQ Assay. Entries here come from immuneACCESS through TCRdb and include only in-frame sequences with V and J called. Some clones fail to appear in such tables; in the studies checked, an unresolved V gene covers under half of the shortfall, and the cause of the remainder is unknown. Present in this sample are 53,000 or so clones, more than 75% of which were seen just once. Jointly, the top ten make up roughly 2.5% of the sample.

The sequences come from CD4+ or CD8+ T cells sorted from blood, collected in a trial of the OX40 agonist ivuxolimab. The chain is assembled from TRBV6-1 and TRBJ1-6; D gene: possibly TRBD1, on 6 matching bases. This sequence was found in an adult with an advanced solid tumor such as melanoma, head and neck, liver or kidney cancer. This receptor carries the CDR3 CATRQEAGYNSPLHF. The sequenced DNA is TGTGCCACCAGACAGGAGGCTGGATATAATTCACCCCTCCACTTT.